A selection of T cell receptor beta chains follows, all from one sample in a study of T cell repertoires in cytomegalovirus infection. TCRdb passed the reads through MiXCR, listing each CDR3 protein once. This sample has roughly 300,000 distinct CDR3 sequences; around 25% occur once, and the top ten carry approximately 14%. The specimen was PBMCs. The source of these receptors is a human donor in good health (CMV status not recorded). Some clones in this sample may be carry-over from other donors' samples. CDR3s include the opening cysteine and the closing phenylalanine or tryptophan. The D gene is left open where the match is weak. A clone size is listed for some rows: how often the clone was seen (once, few, many), or a class if it is expanded.

TRBV20-1	few	NA	TRBJ2-1	TGCAGTGCTAGGGGGATGCCTGTAAATGAGCAGTTCTTC	CSARGMPVNEQFF
TRBV5-1	NA	NA	TRBJ1-1	TGCGCCAGCATTTCTTCTGGTGGGAACACTGAAGCTTTCTTT	CASISSGGNTEAFF
TRBV28	few	NA	TRBJ1-1	TGTGCCAGCAGTCCCTTTCCAGAGAACACTGAAGCTTTCTTT	CASSPFPENTEAFF
TRBV11-2	many	NA	TRBJ1-4	TGTGCCAGCAGACCCCTACAGGGAGTCGGTGAAAAACTGTTTTTT	CASRPLQGVGEKLFF
TRBV28	NA	TRBD1	TRBJ1-1	TGTGCCAGCAGCATGACAGGGGACACTGAAGCTTTCTTT	CASSMTGDTEAFF
TRBV7-2	many	NA	TRBJ2-1	TGTGCCAGCAGCTTAGGTTGGGAACATGAGCAGTTCTTC	CASSLGWEHEQFF
TRBV7-2	many	NA	TRBJ2-3	TGTGCCAGCATCCCCGCGGGGTACGCAGATACGCAGTATTTT	CASIPAGYADTQYF
TRBV7-9	many	TRBD1	TRBJ2-6	TGTGCCAGCAGCCCCATGCCGGGACAGGGGGACTCTGGGGCCAACGTCCTGACTTTC	CASSPMPGQGDSGANVLTF
TRBV28	NA	NA	TRBJ2-2	TGTGCCAGCCAGGGCTCGCGGACCGGGGAGCTGTTTTTT	CASQGSRTGELFF
TRBV2	few	TRBD2	TRBJ2-1	TGTGCCAGCATGACTAGCGGGACCAAAGGGCCCCTGTTCAATGAGCAGTTCTTC	CASMTSGTKGPLFNEQFF
TRBV7-2	many	NA	TRBJ2-7	TGTGCCAGCAGCTTAGGAGCAGTCTCCTACGAGCAGTACTTC	CASSLGAVSYEQYF
TRBV29-1	NA	NA	TRBJ2-5	TGCAGCGCTGAGAGGGAGACCCAGTACTTC	CSAERETQYF
TRBV7-8	many	NA	TRBJ2-1	TGTGCCAGCAGCCAAGTAGGGGGAAATGAGCAGTTCTTC	CASSQVGGNEQFF
TRBV7-2	many	NA	TRBJ2-1	TGTGCCAGCAGCTTGGGCTCGAGCTCCTACAATGAGCAGTTCTTC	CASSLGSSSYNEQFF
TRBV2	NA	TRBD2	TRBJ2-1	TGTGCCAGCAGGAGGGGAGTTGGACTAGCGGACAATGAGCAGTTCTTC	CASRRGVGLADNEQFF
TRBV28	few	NA	TRBJ1-3	TGTGCCATCACTAGGGGGGCCCTGTACTCTGGAAACACCATATATTTT	CAITRGALYSGNTIYF
TRBV27	few	NA	TRBJ2-7	TGTGCCAGCAAACTGATCTCCCGGCCCTACGAGCAGTACTTC	CASKLISRPYEQYF
TRBV7-2	many	NA	TRBJ2-7	TGTGCCAGCAGGAGGGGGGGGGCCAACTACGAGCAGTACTTC	CASRRGGANYEQYF
TRBV19	NA	TRBD1	TRBJ2-2	TGTGCCAGTAATACCGGGACAGGTTACACCGGGGAGCTGTTTTTT	CASNTGTGYTGELFF
TRBV28	many	TRBD2	TRBJ2-3	TGTGCCAGCAGTTCGACTAGCGGGCGCTCCTCGTTAGATACGCAGTATTTT	CASSSTSGRSSLDTQYF
TRBV6-6	many	NA	TRBJ2-1	TGTGCCAGCAGTTCTCAGGGGTACAATGAGCAGTTCTTC	CASSSQGYNEQFF
TRBV28	many	TRBD1	TRBJ2-7	TGTGCCAGCAGTTCTCCCGGGACAGGGGGGCACGAGCAGTACTTC	CASSSPGTGGHEQYF
TRBV12-3/TRBV12-4	many	NA	TRBJ1-1	TGTGCCAGCGGGGAAATTGAAGCTTTCTTT	CASGEIEAFF
TRBV7-2	many	TRBD2	TRBJ2-3	TGTGCCAGCAGCTTAGAGAGGACTAGGCGTGATACGCAGTATTTT	CASSLERTRRDTQYF
TRBV7-2	many	NA	TRBJ1-5	TGTGCCAGCAGCCCCCAGGGCTGGGGTCAGCCCCAGCATTTT	CASSPQGWGQPQHF
TRBV11-3	NA	TRBD1	TRBJ2-7	TGTGCCAGCAGCCTCGACAGGGAAGTATACTACGAGCAGTACTTC	CASSLDREVYYEQYF
TRBV7-8	many	NA	TRBJ2-7	TGTGCCAGCAGCCCTCTCGGGGCCTACGAGCAGTACTTC	CASSPLGAYEQYF
TRBV30	many	TRBD1	TRBJ2-1	TGTGCCTGGATGGGACAGGGGAATTGGGAGCAGTTCTTC	CAWMGQGNWEQFF
TRBV2	NA	NA	TRBJ2-7	TGTGCCAGCAGTGAAAACAGGAATACCTACGAGCAGTACTTC	CASSENRNTYEQYF
TRBV7-2	few	NA	TRBJ1-5	TGTGCCAGCAGCCCGGGACTGCGAGGCAATCAGCCCCAGCATTTT	CASSPGLRGNQPQHF
TRBV7-8	NA	NA	TRBJ1-5	TGTGCCAGCAGCCTTATGGGGGGAAGTCAGCCCCAGCATTTT	CASSLMGGSQPQHF
TRBV19	NA	NA	TRBJ2-1	TGTGCCAGTAGTACCTCCCGGGGGAGGAATGAGCAGTTCTTC	CASSTSRGRNEQFF
TRBV6-5	NA	NA	TRBJ1-2	TGTGCCAGCAGTTACAAGGGTAACTATGGCTACACCTTC	CASSYKGNYGYTF